Listed below are T cell receptor beta chains from one sample, sequenced in a study of T cells in Graves' hyperthyroidism and ophthalmopathy. TCRdb analysed the multiplex PCR reads with MiXCR anew, one entry per CDR3 protein. The sample lists over 700,000 distinct CDR3 sequences, roughly 40% seen once, with 7.5% to 9.5% in the top ten. The sample was blood. These TCRs come from a man aged 18-30 years with Graves' hyperthyroidism. Both conserved end residues are part of each CDR3. D genes are given only for firm matches. Only part of the rows carry a size: once, few, many, or a class if the clone is expanded.

>TRBJ2-7|few|TRBV5-1|.
TGCGCCAGCGGACTTGAGGAAGGCGAGCAGTACTTC
CASGLEEGEQYF
>TRBJ1-4|.|TRBV10-3|TRBD1
TGTGCCAGCAGTCTAAGACAGGGAAGGATCGAAAAACTGTTTTTT
CASSLRQGRIEKLFF
>TRBJ2-5|.|TRBV4-1|.
TGCGCCAGCAGCCAAGGAGGGATCCTGGGGGGAGAGACCCAGTACTTC
CASSQGGILGGETQYF
>TRBJ1-6|few|TRBV6-5|.
TGTGCCAGCAGTGAAATAGTCCCTAATTCACCCCTCCACTTT
CASSEIVPNSPLHF
>TRBJ2-7|few|TRBV7-2|TRBD1
TGTGCCAGCAGCTCCCGGGACAGGGTCGAGCAGTACTTC
CASSSRDRVEQYF
>TRBJ2-7|once|TRBV7-2|TRBD2
TGTGCCAGCAGCGTTGACGTAGCGGGGGGGGAGCAGTACTTC
CASSVDVAGGEQYF
>TRBJ1-6|.|TRBV9|.
TGTGCCAGCAGCCTAGAGGCGGGGAGGAGGGCAGGGCCCCTCCACTTT
CASSLEAGRRAGPLHF
>TRBJ1-1|.|TRBV9|.
TGTGCCAGCAGCGTAGCAGCCAGCCTCCTTCGGAGTGAAGCTTTCTTT
CASSVAASLLRSEAFF
>TRBJ1-4|once|TRBV13|.
TGTGCCAGCAGCTTAGGAGGAGGTTGGGGTGAAAAACTGTTTTTT
CASSLGGGWGEKLFF
>TRBJ2-7|many|TRBV7-2|.
TGTGCCAGCAGCCCGTTCTTAGAGGACGAGCAGTACTTC
CASSPFLEDEQYF
>TRBJ2-7|.|TRBV20-1|TRBD1
TGCAGTGCTGGGACAGGGGGAAACGAGCAGTACTTC
CSAGTGGNEQYF
>TRBJ2-2|few|TRBV4-2|.
TGTGCCAGCAGCCAAGGAGGACAGTTGGCCGGGGAGCTGTTTTTT
CASSQGGQLAGELFF
>TRBJ2-5|few|TRBV7-2|.
TGTGCCAGCAGCTCGGGACGTATACAAGAGACCCAGTACTTC
CASSSGRIQETQYF
>TRBJ1-5|.|TRBV11-2|.
TGTGCCAGCAGCTTAGTTGGGGACCCTAGCAATCAGCCCCAGCATTTT
CASSLVGDPSNQPQHF
>TRBJ1-1|.|TRBV5-1|.
TGCGCCAGCGGACCTCAGTCAGGGTCCACTGAAGCTTTCTTT
CASGPQSGSTEAFF
>TRBJ1-6|few|TRBV5-4|.
TGTGCCAGCAGCGCGGGGAGGTTGAATTCACCCCTCCACTTT
CASSAGRLNSPLHF